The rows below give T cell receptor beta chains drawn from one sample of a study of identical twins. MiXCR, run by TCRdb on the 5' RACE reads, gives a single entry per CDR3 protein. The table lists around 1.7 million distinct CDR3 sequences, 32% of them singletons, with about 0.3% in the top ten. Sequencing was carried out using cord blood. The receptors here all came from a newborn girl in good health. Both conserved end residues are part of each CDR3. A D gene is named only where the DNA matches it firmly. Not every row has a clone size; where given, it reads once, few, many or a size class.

CDR3aa: CASSLGGPADTQYF
CDR3nt: TGCGCCAGCAGCTTGGGAGGTCCCGCAGATACGCAGTATTTT
d_gene: .
j_gene: TRBJ2-3
abundance: .
v_gene: TRBV5-1

CDR3aa: CASSHLPLRKWDKNIQYF
CDR3nt: TGTGCCAGCAGTCACCTCCCTCTGCGTAAGTGGGACAAAAACATTCAGTACTTC
d_gene: .
j_gene: TRBJ2-4
abundance: .
v_gene: TRBV28

CDR3aa: CASSLRGLAGRETQYF
CDR3nt: TGTGCCAGCAGTTTAAGGGGACTAGCGGGAAGGGAGACCCAGTACTTC
d_gene: TRBD2
j_gene: TRBJ2-5
abundance: few
v_gene: TRBV27

CDR3aa: CASSEGLVHEQYF
CDR3nt: TGTGCCAGCAGTGAGGGACTAGTGCACGAGCAGTACTTC
d_gene: TRBD2
j_gene: TRBJ2-7
abundance: few
v_gene: TRBV2

CDR3aa: CSARAGPIYNEQFF
CDR3nt: TGCAGTGCTAGAGCGGGTCCTATATACAATGAGCAGTTCTTC
d_gene: .
j_gene: TRBJ2-1
abundance: .
v_gene: TRBV20-1

CDR3aa: CAWSADNYEQYF
CDR3nt: TGTGCCTGGAGTGCGGACAACTACGAGCAGTACTTC
d_gene: .
j_gene: TRBJ2-7
abundance: .
v_gene: TRBV30

CDR3aa: CSARDHRGRYNEQFF
CDR3nt: TGCAGTGCTAGAGATCACAGGGGGCGTTACAATGAGCAGTTCTTC
d_gene: TRBD1
j_gene: TRBJ2-1
abundance: few
v_gene: TRBV20-1

CDR3aa: CASSFGVGGLTYEQYF
CDR3nt: TGTGCCAGCAGCTTCGGCGTCGGGGGCCTCACCTACGAGCAGTACTTC
d_gene: .
j_gene: TRBJ2-7
abundance: many
v_gene: TRBV11-1

CDR3aa: CASNMVQGFTETQYF
CDR3nt: TGTGCCAGCAACATGGTGCAGGGCTTTACAGAGACCCAGTACTTC
d_gene: .
j_gene: TRBJ2-5
abundance: .
v_gene: TRBV27

CDR3aa: CASSLGRISGYTF
CDR3nt: TGTGCCAGCAGCTTGGGCAGGATCTCTGGCTACACCTTC
d_gene: .
j_gene: TRBJ1-2
abundance: .
v_gene: TRBV5-8

CDR3aa: CASSQEAGGYGYTF
CDR3nt: TGTGCCAGCAGCCAAGAGGCAGGGGGCTATGGCTACACCTTC
d_gene: TRBD1
j_gene: TRBJ1-2
abundance: .
v_gene: TRBV3-1

CDR3aa: CASSQTSDNEQFF
CDR3nt: TGCGCCAGCAGCCAAACTAGCGACAATGAGCAGTTCTTC
d_gene: TRBD2
j_gene: TRBJ2-1
abundance: many
v_gene: TRBV4-1

CDR3aa: CASSLTGSSYQPQHF
CDR3nt: TGTGCCAGCAGCCTCACAGGGAGTAGTTATCAGCCCCAGCATTTT
d_gene: .
j_gene: TRBJ1-5
abundance: few
v_gene: TRBV28

CDR3aa: CASSGHLGQGEKLFF
CDR3nt: TGTGCCAGCAGTGGTCACCTGGGCCAAGGGGAAAAACTGTTTTTT
d_gene: .
j_gene: TRBJ1-4
abundance: once
v_gene: TRBV25-1

CDR3aa: CASSLGLAALSDTQYF
CDR3nt: TGTGCCAGCAGCTTAGGGCTAGCGGCACTCTCAGATACGCAGTATTTT
d_gene: TRBD2
j_gene: TRBJ2-3
abundance: .
v_gene: TRBV7-2

CDR3aa: CASSYSNSSNQPQHF
CDR3nt: TGTGCCAGCAGTTACTCGAACAGTAGCAATCAGCCCCAGCATTTT
d_gene: .
j_gene: TRBJ1-5
abundance: .
v_gene: TRBV6-7

CDR3aa: CSASNGVEKLFF
CDR3nt: TGCAGTGCTAGTAATGGGGTTGAAAAACTGTTTTTT
d_gene: .
j_gene: TRBJ1-4
abundance: .
v_gene: TRBV20-1

CDR3aa: CASSLTGEGYEQYF
CDR3nt: TGTGCCAGCAGTTTAACAGGGGAGGGGTACGAGCAGTACTTC
d_gene: .
j_gene: TRBJ2-7
abundance: .
v_gene: TRBV12-3/TRBV12-4

CDR3aa: CSAHRERNQPQHF
CDR3nt: TGCAGTGCACACAGGGAACGCAATCAGCCCCAGCATTTT
d_gene: .
j_gene: TRBJ1-5
abundance: .
v_gene: TRBV20-1

CDR3aa: CASSLGWNYGYTF
CDR3nt: TGCGCCAGCAGCTTGGGGTGGAACTATGGCTACACCTTC
d_gene: .
j_gene: TRBJ1-2
abundance: many
v_gene: TRBV5-1

CDR3aa: CASREDRVLQETQYF
CDR3nt: TGTGCCAGCAGAGAAGACAGGGTCCTGCAAGAGACCCAGTACTTC
d_gene: TRBD1
j_gene: TRBJ2-5
abundance: many
v_gene: TRBV28

CDR3aa: CASSPLAGGPINEQFF
CDR3nt: TGTGCCAGCAGCCCTTTAGCGGGGGGGCCTATCAATGAGCAGTTCTTC
d_gene: TRBD2
j_gene: TRBJ2-1
abundance: .
v_gene: TRBV3-1

CDR3aa: CASSYEAPEQYF
CDR3nt: TGTGCCAGCAGTTACGAGGCGCCCGAGCAGTACTTC
d_gene: .
j_gene: TRBJ2-7
abundance: few
v_gene: TRBV6-6

CDR3aa: CASSLRGGARNNEQFF
CDR3nt: TGTGCCAGCAGCTTACGTGGGGGGGCTAGGAACAATGAGCAGTTCTTC
d_gene: .
j_gene: TRBJ2-1
abundance: few
v_gene: TRBV7-2

CDR3aa: CASSEGKGARSPLHF
CDR3nt: TGTGCCAGCAGTGAAGGGAAGGGGGCGAGGTCACCCCTCCACTTT
d_gene: TRBD1
j_gene: TRBJ1-6
abundance: .
v_gene: TRBV6-1

CDR3aa: CSARGVNRGGIRGTDTQYF
CDR3nt: TGCAGTGCTAGAGGAGTCAACAGGGGAGGTATTCGTGGCACAGATACGCAGTATTTT
d_gene: .
j_gene: TRBJ2-3
abundance: .
v_gene: TRBV20-1

CDR3aa: CASSATSGAFQETQYF
CDR3nt: TGTGCCAGCAGCGCAACTAGCGGGGCTTTCCAAGAGACCCAGTACTTC
d_gene: TRBD2
j_gene: TRBJ2-5
abundance: .
v_gene: TRBV9

CDR3aa: CASSRQDGAYEQYF
CDR3nt: TGCGCCAGCAGCCGTCAAGATGGAGCCTACGAGCAGTACTTC
d_gene: .
j_gene: TRBJ2-7
abundance: few
v_gene: TRBV5-1

CDR3aa: CSASLQRYEQYF
CDR3nt: TGCAGTGCTAGCCTTCAAAGATACGAGCAGTACTTC
d_gene: .
j_gene: TRBJ2-7
abundance: few
v_gene: TRBV20-1

CDR3aa: CAISEGTKNEQYF
CDR3nt: TGTGCCATCAGTGAGGGGACTAAAAATGAGCAGTACTTC
d_gene: TRBD2
j_gene: TRBJ2-5
abundance: .
v_gene: TRBV10-3

CDR3aa: CASSLDLAGGRADTQYF
CDR3nt: TGCGCCAGCAGCTTGGATCTAGCGGGGGGACGAGCAGATACGCAGTATTTT
d_gene: TRBD2
j_gene: TRBJ2-3
abundance: many
v_gene: TRBV5-1